These T cell receptor beta chains were read from a single sample in a study of beta chain features in type 1 diabetes. This table comes from immunoSEQ multiplex PCR, and its TCRdb copy is limited to in-frame clones, with some not included. The sample yields under 450,000 clones, over 13% seen once. The sample taken for sequencing was naive CD4+ T cells from blood. The receptors derive from a young woman in good health. The CDR3 runs from the conserved cysteine through the conserved F or W.

v_call,j_call,cdr3_aa
TRBV2,TRBJ2-4,CASSAGFSKNIQYF
TRBV29-1,TRBJ2-3,CSVRTGTDTQYF
TRBV30,TRBJ2-3,CAWSRRQAEDTQYF
TRBV6-1,TRBJ2-1,CASSESTGGSYNEQFF
TRBV10-1,TRBJ2-1,CASSKERFNEQFF
TRBV7-3,TRBJ2-5,CASSLLGRGKETQYF
TRBV30,TRBJ1-3,CASDRGRSSGNTIYF
TRBV29-1,TRBJ2-1,CSVEEIAPWGEQFF
TRBV5-1,TRBJ2-1,CASSALQGATEQFF
TRBV5-4,TRBJ1-1,CASKSGTLNTEAFF
TRBV28,TRBJ2-7,CASSSDGTSGEYF
TRBV9,TRBJ1-2,CASSAGQHGFYGYTF
TRBV28,TRBJ2-3,CASSDPSGRGADTQYF
TRBV25-1,TRBJ1-3,CASRGFSGNTIYF
TRBV9,TRBJ2-1,CASSVAGGSGGTYNEQFF
TRBV2,TRBJ1-2,CARSRDWHGYTF
TRBV29-1,TRBJ1-1,CSVETVVF
TRBV28,TRBJ2-2,CASSLGTGNTGELFF
TRBV5-4,TRBJ2-7,CASSASGDDEQYF
TRBV6-5,TRBJ2-5,CASRAVQETQYF
TRBV11-2,TRBJ2-1,CASISSRGKQFF
TRBV6-5,TRBJ2-7,CASSYSRGESYEQYF
TRBV19,TRBJ1-1,CASMGQGGTEAFF
TRBV10-3,TRBJ2-5,CAISERDVGGETQYF
TRBV14,TRBJ2-5,CASSQELLHQETQYF
TRBV27,TRBJ2-7,CASSPWGLSSYEQYF
TRBV10-1,TRBJ2-2,CASSEFAGELFF
TRBV7-2,TRBJ2-7,CASSSRLAGGQQYF
TRBV10-3,TRBJ2-1,CAIRRASSYNEQFF
TRBV29-1,TRBJ2-6,CSAQTGIGANVLTF
TRBV4-3,TRBJ2-3,CASSQIFRGTDTQYF
TRBV5-6,TRBJ2-3,CASSLVYSTDTQYF
TRBV5-1,TRBJ2-1,CASSLGISEQFF
TRBV7-6,TRBJ1-1,CASSLQKNTEAFF
TRBV28,TRBJ2-5,CASSRVLGETQYF
TRBV7-2,TRBJ2-2,CASSTTGARTGELFF
TRBV7-9,TRBJ2-7,CASSSSAPYEQYF
TRBV28,TRBJ1-2,CASGTGNMWYGYTF
TRBV27,TRBJ1-2,CASSFEPTGASGYTF
TRBV30,TRBJ2-4,CAWSGQGWGKNIQYF
TRBV28,TRBJ2-5,CASSGPGEGSRAQYF
TRBV30,TRBJ2-7,CAWNSGGFQYF